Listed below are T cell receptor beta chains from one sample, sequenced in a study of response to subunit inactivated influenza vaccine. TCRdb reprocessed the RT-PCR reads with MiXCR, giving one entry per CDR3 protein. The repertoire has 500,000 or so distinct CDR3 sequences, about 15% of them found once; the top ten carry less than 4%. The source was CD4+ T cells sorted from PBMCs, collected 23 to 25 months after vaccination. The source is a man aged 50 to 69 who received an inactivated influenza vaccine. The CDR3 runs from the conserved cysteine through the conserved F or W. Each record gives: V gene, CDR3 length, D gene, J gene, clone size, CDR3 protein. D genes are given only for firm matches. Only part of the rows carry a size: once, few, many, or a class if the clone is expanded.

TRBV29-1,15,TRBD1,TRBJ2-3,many,CSVAPQGASTDTQYF
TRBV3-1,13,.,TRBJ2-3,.,CASSQVGADTQYF
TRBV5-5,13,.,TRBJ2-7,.,CASSFQTYEEQYF
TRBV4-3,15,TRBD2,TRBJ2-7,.,CASSQGVAGTYEQYF
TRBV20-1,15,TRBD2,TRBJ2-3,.,CSAQRTSGSRNTQYF
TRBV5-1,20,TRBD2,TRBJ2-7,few,CASSLADKGLSATSSYEQYF
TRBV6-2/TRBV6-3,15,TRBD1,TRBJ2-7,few,CASSYLGTASYEQYF
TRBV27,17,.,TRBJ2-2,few,CASSTPTGTWDTGELFF
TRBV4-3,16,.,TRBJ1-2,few,CASRKIGQKGDYGYTF
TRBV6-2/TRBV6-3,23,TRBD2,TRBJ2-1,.,CASSYFTQGLAGGKFSNIWEQFF
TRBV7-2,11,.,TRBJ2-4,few,CASTLGGIQYF
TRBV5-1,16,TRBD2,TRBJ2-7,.,CASSLDRRGGSYEQYF
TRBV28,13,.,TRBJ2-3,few,CASRDIRTDTQYF
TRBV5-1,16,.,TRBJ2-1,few,CASSFPWARDYNEQFF
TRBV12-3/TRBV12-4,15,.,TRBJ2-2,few,CASSLGVLTTGELFF
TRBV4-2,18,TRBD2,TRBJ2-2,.,CASSQDYSGSWVTGELFF
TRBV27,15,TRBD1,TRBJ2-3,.,CASRPGTGSTDTQYF
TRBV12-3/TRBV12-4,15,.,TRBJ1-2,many,CASSPTGWSNYGYTF
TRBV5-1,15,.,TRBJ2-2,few,CASSLGVQGVWELFF
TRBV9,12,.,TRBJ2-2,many,CASSESTGELFF
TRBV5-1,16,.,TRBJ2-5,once,CASSLAGTVYQETQYF
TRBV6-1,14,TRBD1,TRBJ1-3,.,CASRGQGGGNTIYF
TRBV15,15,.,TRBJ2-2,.,CATSSLYKNTGELFF
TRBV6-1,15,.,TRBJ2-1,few,CASRGRDRVYNEQFF
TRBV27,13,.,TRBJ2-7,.,CASSRSASYEQYF
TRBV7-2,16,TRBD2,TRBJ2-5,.,CASSLMSGGSGETQYF
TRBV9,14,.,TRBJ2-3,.,CASSVGRARDTQYF